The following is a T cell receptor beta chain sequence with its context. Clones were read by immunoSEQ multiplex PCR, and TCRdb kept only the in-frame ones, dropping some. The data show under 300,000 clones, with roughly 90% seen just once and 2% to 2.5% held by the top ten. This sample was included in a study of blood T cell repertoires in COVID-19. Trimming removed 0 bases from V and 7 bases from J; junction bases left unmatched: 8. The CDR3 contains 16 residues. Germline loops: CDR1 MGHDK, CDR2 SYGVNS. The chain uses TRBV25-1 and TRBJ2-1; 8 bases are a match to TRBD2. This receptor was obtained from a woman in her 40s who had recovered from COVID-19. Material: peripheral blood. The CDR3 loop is CASSEYRAGVRNEQFF. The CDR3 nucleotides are TGTGCCAGCAGTGAATATAGAGCGGGAGTTAGGAATGAGCAGTTCTTC.